One sample yielded the 28 T cell receptor beta chains listed below, sequenced in a study of human T cells and chemical hapten exposure. Time point in this sample: patch test 1, 2 weeks after DPC sensitization. Treatment described: therapeutic diphenylcyclopropenone sensitization with weekly scalp DPC. TCRdb re-called the RACE reads through MiXCR, storing one row per CDR3 protein. The repertoire holds around 120,000 distinct CDR3 sequences, roughly 15% seen once, with about 0.85% in the top ten. The sequences come from whole blood, collected in connection with sensitization to the hapten diphenylcyclopropenone (DPC). All receptors come from a man between 18 and 29 years old with alopecia areata. Some clones in this sample may be carry-over from other donors' samples.

The chain combines TRBV7-8 with TRBJ1-2; the match to TRBD1 covers 7 bases. V trimming: 5 bases; J trimming: 5 bases; junction bases outside the gene matches: 14. The germline V gene has CDR1 SGHVS and CDR2 FQNEAQ. The CDR3 contains 16 residues. Here the CDR3 reads CASSPRGQGLLYGYTF. CDR3 bases: TGTGCCAGCAGCCCGAGGGGGCAGGGGCTATTATATGGCTACACCTTC.

This clonotype was seen a handful of times. The rearrangement uses TRBV18 and TRBJ2-2; D is unclear. Trimming left V 2 bases short and J 7 bases short, with 8 bases between. CDR3 size: 13 residues. The germline gives CDR1 KGHSH, CDR2 LQKENI. As DNA, the CDR3 is TGTGCCAGCTCACCAAAGCTTCTCGGGGAGCTGTTTTTT. It encodes CASSPKLLGELFF.

There are many counts of this clonotype. The chain joins TRBV7-8 to TRBJ1-4, with 7 positions matching TRBD1. Per germline, CDR1 SGHVS and CDR2 FQNEAQ. The CDR3 has 16 residues. V shed 4 bases and J 8 bases; nucleotides not matched to a gene: 13. CDR3 sequence: CASSSTQRQGEEKLFF. CDR3 nucleotide sequence: TGTGCCAGCAGCTCAACGCAGAGACAGGGAGAGGAAAAACTGTTTTTT.

The V gene is TRBV3-1, the J gene TRBJ2-5; D gene uncertain. Trimming removed 0 bases from V and 3 bases from J, with 8 bases in between. This CDR3 contains 14 residues. Germline assignment: CDR1 LGHDT and CDR2 YNNKEL (reference sequence). The CDR3 DNA is TGTGCCAGCAGCCAAGATCAGAATGAAGAGACCCAGTACTTC. Its protein is CASSQDQNEETQYF.

This clonotype was observed at least ten times. The chain couples TRBV18 to TRBJ2-5; D call uncertain. Germline assignment: CDR1 KGHSH and CDR2 LQKENI. The CDR3 runs 11 residues. V was cut by 8 bases and J by 1 base, with 5 bases left in between. The CDR3, as DNA: TGTGCCAGCAGCCCCCAAGAGACCCAGTACTTC. Its translation: CASSPQETQYF.

This clonotype was seen many times. The junction shows a germline mismatch at one end, possibly a read error. The rearrangement uses TRBV29-1 and TRBJ1-1, with a weak D call TRBD1 (6 bases). CDR1 and CDR2 from the germline V gene are SQVTM and ANQGSEA. The CDR3 consists of 13 residues. The CDR3 protein is CSVEGGLGTEAFF. In DNA form, the CDR3 reads TGCAGCGTCGAAGGGGGGCTCGGCACTGAAGCTTTCTTT.

V usage is TRBV3-1 and J usage is TRBJ2-5, with a weak D call TRBD2 (6 bases). Trimming removed 4 bases at V and 4 bases at J, with 10 bases between. CDR1 is LGHDT, CDR2 YNNKEL, per germline (reference sequence). This CDR3 region has 13 residues. The CDR3 spells CASSREERETQYF. For the CDR3, the DNA is TGTGCCAGCAGCCGGGAGGAGAGAGAGACCCAGTACTTC.

This clonotype was recorded a few times. This sequence joins TRBV18 and TRBJ2-5, with D uncertain. Trimming removed 1 base at V and 3 bases at J, with 6 bases between. Germline loops: CDR1 KGHSH, CDR2 LQKENI. The CDR3 has 13 amino acids. The CDR3 nucleotides are TGTGCCAGCTCACCACGGTCGGAAGAGACCCAGTACTTC. Its protein product is CASSPRSEETQYF.

This clonotype was detected a few times. This chain joins TRBV5-1 and TRBJ2-1; D may be TRBD1 or TRBD2 (5 bases each). V was pared by 7 bases and J by 0 bases, with 8 bases between. The CDR3 is 13 amino acids. CDR1 is SGHRS and CDR2 is YFSETQ in the germline V gene. DNA for the CDR3: TGCGCCAGCGGGGACGGCTCCTACAATGAGCAGTTCTTC. It codes for CASGDGSYNEQFF. The full variable domain, its missing parts supplied by reference TRBV5-1 and TRBJ2-1, is KAGVTQTPRYLIKTRGQQVTLSCSPISGHRSVSWYQQTPGQGLQFLFEYFSETQRNKGNFPGRFSGRQFSNSRSEMNVSTLELGDSALYLCASGDGSYNEQFFGPGTRLTVL.

The rearrangement uses TRBV12-3 or TRBV12-4 and TRBJ1-5; D is unresolved. V was clipped by 3 bases and J by 3 bases, with 9 bases between them. The CDR3 consists of 14 residues. DNA for the CDR3: TGTGCCAGCAGTTTGAGTGGGAACAATCAGCCCCAGCATTTT. Protein sequence: CASSLSGNNQPQHF.

The chain carries TRBV12-3 or TRBV12-4 and TRBJ2-3; D call uncertain. The length of the CDR3 is 14 residues. V was pared by 2 bases and J by 4 bases, with 10 bases between. This CDR3 is CASSLRVPPDTQYF. The CDR3 nucleotides read TGTGCCAGCAGTTTACGTGTCCCCCCAGATACGCAGTATTTT.

This clonotype occurred a few times. J is TRBJ1-3 and V is TRBV5-6; 10 bases match TRBD1. The germline CDR1 and CDR2 sequences are SGHDT and YYEEEE. The junction had 6 bases not matched to a gene; V was cut back by 4 bases and J by 8 bases. This CDR3 region has 14 residues. The CDR3 loop reads CASSLGQGRYTIYF. CDR3 nucleotide sequence: TGTGCCAGCAGCCTGGGACAGGGGAGATACACCATATATTTT.

The table lists this clonotype with many counts. The rearrangement uses TRBV11-2 and TRBJ2-4; D might be TRBD1 (6 bases). The germline V and J ends were trimmed by 4 bases and 1 base, with 17 bases remaining between them. CDR3 length equals 17 residues. CDR1 is SGHAT, CDR2 FQNNGV, per germline. CDR3 bases: TGTGCCAGCAGCTACATAACAGGGAGTCTCGCCAAAAACATTCAGTACTTC. Translating gives CASSYITGSLAKNIQYF.

This sequence joins TRBV7-9 and TRBJ2-5; TRBD1 agrees at 7 bases. Germline CDR1 SEHNR, CDR2 FQNEAQ (reference sequence). The CDR3 contains 15 residues. After removal of 5 bases from V and 2 bases from J, the junction contained 8 bases not matched to a gene. The CDR3 sequence: CASSPRDREQETQYF. Here the CDR3 DNA reads TGTGCCAGCAGCCCCCGGGACAGAGAACAAGAGACCCAGTACTTC.

This clonotype was detected many times. V usage is TRBV7-9 and J usage is TRBJ2-3; TRBD1 aligns across 8 bases. Trimming took 6 bases from V and 4 from J; bases not matched to a gene: 3. This CDR3 has 13 amino acids. Germline V lookup: CDR1 SEHNR, CDR2 FQNEAQ (reference sequence). The CDR3 nucleotides are TGTGCCAGCAGTCAGACAGGGGCAGATACGCAGTATTTT. Translation gives CASSQTGADTQYF.

The rearrangement uses TRBV9 and TRBJ1-1; no clear D gene. CDR1 is SGDLS, CDR2 YYNGEE, per germline. With 0 bases removed from V and 2 bases from J, the gap between germline ends came to 8 bases. The CDR3 spans 14 residues. The CDR3 spells CASSVVVTNTEAFF. CDR3 DNA: TGTGCCAGCAGCGTAGTTGTGACCAACACTGAAGCTTTCTTT.

This clonotype appeared a few times. This chain uses TRBV5-1 with TRBJ2-7, with a possible D match to TRBD2 (5 bases). Germline V gene lookup returns CDR1 SGHRS and CDR2 YFSETQ. Trimming took 2 bases from V and 7 from J, leaving 19 bases between them. CDR3 length equals 15 residues. The DNA for the CDR3 is TGCGCCAGCAGCTTTAGTGTCCCGGGGTTCGAAGAGCAGTACGTC. Translation gives CASSFSVPGFEEQYV.

The DNA of the CDR3 is TGCAGTGCAAAAGGGGACAGGGGAGGGTACAATTCACCCCTCCACTTT. Translation: CSAKGDRGGYNSPLHF. The rearrangement joins TRBV20-1 to TRBJ1-6; 10 bases align to TRBD1. The CDR3 totals 16 residues. V shed 6 bases, J shed 7 bases, and the junction held 12 bases outside the gene matches. Germline V CDR1 and CDR2: DFQATT, SNEGSKA (reference sequence).

There are many counts of this clonotype. The chain joins TRBV6-6 to TRBJ2-3, with D possibly TRBD2 on 7 matching bases. V was clipped by 5 bases and J by 1 base, with 19 bases between them. This CDR3 comprises 17 residues. The germline V gene encodes CDR1 MNHNY and CDR2 SVGAGI (reference sequence). The DNA for the CDR3 is TGTGCCAGCAGTCAGCCGCCGGGGGGCGGGGGCACAGATACGCAGTATTTT. This translates into CASSQPPGGGGTDTQYF.

The V and J genes are TRBV10-1 and TRBJ1-3, with D hard to call. With 6 bases removed from V and 3 bases from J, the gap between germline ends came to 12 bases. Germline V gene sequence: CDR1 WNHNN, CDR2 SYGVQD (reference sequence). The CDR3 has 14 amino acids. The CDR3 bases are TGCGCCAGCAGAAGGGAACGTGATGGAAACACCATATATTTT. Protein sequence: CASRRERDGNTIYF.

The chain is built from TRBV28 and TRBJ1-4; TRBD1 matches at 9 bases. J gave up 8 bases and V 7 bases, and 11 bases lay outside the gene matches. Germline values: CDR1 MDHEN, CDR2 SYDVKM. The CDR3 runs to 15 residues. The CDR3 coding sequence is TGTGCCAGCAAAGCTTACGGGACAGGGAACGAAAAACTGTTTTTT. The encoded protein is CASKAYGTGNEKLFF. The complete variable domain, with remaining parts taken from reference TRBV28 and TRBJ1-4, reads DVKVTQSSRYLVKRTGEKVFLECVQDMDHENMFWYRQDPGLGLRLIYFSYDVKMKEKGDIPEGYSVSREKKERFSLILESASTNQTSMYLCASKAYGTGNEKLFFGSGTQLSVL.

This clonotype was seen more than once but under ten times. The chain links TRBV7-7 to TRBJ2-5; D is tentatively TRBD1 or TRBD2 (5 bases each). V was shortened by 1 base and J by 5 bases, with 14 bases between the two germline ends. The CDR3 extends over 15 amino acids. Germline V gene data show CDR1 as SSHAT and CDR2 as FNYEAQ (reference sequence). The CDR3 sequence: CASSLVWGEGETQYF. DNA for the CDR3: TGTGCCAGCAGCTTAGTCTGGGGCGAGGGGGAGACCCAGTACTTC.

The CDR3 DNA sequence: TGCAGTGCTAGAGATCCGTGGGGCTTCGGGACTGAAGCTTTCTTT. It specifies CSARDPWGFGTEAFF. V gene TRBV20-1 combines with J gene TRBJ1-1; perhaps TRBD1 as D (5 bases). The V gene's germline CDR1 is DFQATT and CDR2 SNEGSKA (reference sequence). CDR3 length equals 15 residues. With 0 bases removed from V and 5 bases from J, the gap between germline ends came to 16 bases.

This clonotype was counted at least ten times. This sequence joins TRBV19 and TRBJ1-5; D may be TRBD1 (6 bases). Looked up from germline, CDR1 is LNHDA and CDR2 is SQIVND (reference sequence). Trimming took off 10 bases at V and 1 base at J, with 17 bases between the two ends. The CDR3 contains 15 residues. The CDR3 DNA is TGTGCCAATCAGGGAGGGGGAAACAGCAATCAGCCCCAGCATTTT. Translation gives CANQGGGNSNQPQHF.

This clonotype was seen at least ten times. The genes are TRBV5-6 and TRBJ1-1; D remains ambiguous. This CDR3 is built from 16 residues. Deletions cut 0 bases from V and 1 base from J, with 13 bases between. Germline V gene sequence: CDR1 SGHDT, CDR2 YYEEEE. The CDR3 loop is CASSLESRVPNTEAFF. The CDR3 DNA sequence: TGTGCCAGCAGCTTGGAGAGTCGGGTCCCGAACACTGAAGCTTTCTTT.

The genes are TRBV11-2 and TRBJ2-5; weak D call: TRBD1 (5 bases). Deletions cut 0 bases from V and 0 bases from J, with 8 bases between. CDR1 is SGHAT and CDR2 is FQNNGV in the germline V gene. The CDR3 has 15 residues. The CDR3 loop is CASSLEFRDQETQYF. As DNA, the CDR3 is TGTGCCAGCAGCTTAGAATTCAGGGACCAAGAGACCCAGTACTTC.

The CDR3 region is CASSFTDNYGYTF. CDR3 DNA: TGTGCCAGCAGCTTTACGGACAACTATGGCTACACCTTC. This chain uses TRBV5-6 with TRBJ1-2; D not resolved. Germline V CDR1 and CDR2: SGHDT, YYEEEE. Trimming shortened V by 2 bases and J by 2 bases, and 7 bases separated the two germline ends. There are 13 residues in the CDR3.

The chain is built from TRBV29-1 and TRBJ1-2; D not certain. V shed 5 bases and J shed 6 bases, with 7 bases lying between them. The CDR3 has 10 residues. Germline values: CDR1 SQVTM, CDR2 ANQGSEA. CDR3 in amino acids: CSVLGDGYTF. The CDR3 DNA is TGCAGCGTTCTGGGAGATGGCTACACCTTC.